This TCR beta chain was observed in a study of blood T cell repertoires in COVID-19 (dated by TCRdb to the early 2020s). As for the study more broadly: Collaborator samples came from the United States, Italy and Spain and covered acute and convalescent phases of COVID-19. The samples were drawn from the first 160 participants of the ongoing ImmuneRACE study and from more than 1,000 subjects provided by 6 global collaborators. The repertoires were released in a freely available public database meant as a resource for research on the immune response to SARS-CoV-2. The material from the prospective study consisted of cDNA or gDNA derived from T cells, B-cell-depleted T cells, or PBMCs. Nearly every sample came with metadata listing a de-identified subject ID, COVID-19 status, age in years and sex. HLA class I and class II types, where available, came from metadata supplied by the sample provider rather than from assay-based typing. The dataset comprised deeply sampled blood TCRbeta repertoires from subjects exposed to, actively infected with, or recovered from COVID-19.

Whole blood was collected in K2EDTA tubes by collaborating institutions according to the institutions' own protocols. For TCRbeta analysis, collaborator samples were shipped as frozen whole blood, as isolated PBMCs, or as DNA extracted from either sample type. Worth noting for this clone: The target of this receptor is not known. No quality values exist for individual bases; no much larger clone is one base distant.

The immunoSEQ Assay, a bias-controlled multiplex PCR, was used to amplify TCRbeta CDR3 regions from genomic DNA. The paper's data handling went like this. The number of nucleated cells in each sample was estimated by amplification of reference gene primers within the assay. To quantify the absolute abundance of each unique TCRbeta CDR3 rearrangement, sequence reads were collapsed and filtered. For each sample, productive Simpson clonality was calculated as the square root of Simpson's diversity index across productive rearrangements. The table comes from immuneACCESS by way of TCRdb, which keeps in-frame sequences with V and J called. Part of the clones is missing from these tables; in studies checked, under half for an unresolved V gene and the rest for unknown reasons. V and J calls and clone size are as listed in that table; D and trimming were resolved from the DNA. The sample records about 170,000 clones, approximately 86% of which are singletons. The ten biggest clones cover around 3.5% of the sample.

The germline V gene specifies KGHDR as CDR1 and SFDVKD as CDR2. Trimming leaves V shorter by 3 bases and J shorter by 5 bases, with the junction holding 6 bases beyond the gene matches. The CDR3 holds 15 amino acids from the cysteine to the phenylalanine. Only the CDR3 DNA stays, 45 bases, in frame from base 1. The paper's findings and limits, for the study overall: How much clinical and demographic metadata was included differed by source and by participant, and the metadata was provided uncurated.

In this chain, TRBV24-1 is recombined with TRBJ1-5, and 7 junction bases match TRBD1. Sequencing was carried out using peripheral blood. The sequence was collected from a man aged 70-80 years with acute or convalescent COVID-19. The base sequence is TGTGCCACCAGTGATCACTCCAGGGGGGATCAGCCCCAGCATTTT. This codes for CATSDHSRGDQPQHF.